Each of the 21 T cell receptor beta chains below was sequenced from the same sample in a study of T cell changes during pregnancy in multiple sclerosis (dated by TCRdb to the late 2010s). Library preparation was by the immunoSEQ multiplex PCR assay. As stored in TCRdb, this immuneACCESS dataset retains in-frame rearrangements with V and J assigned. A fraction of the clones does not appear; measured against another copy, unresolved V genes explain less than half of the discrepancy, and the remainder lacks a known reason. Here the sample has about 60,000 clones; 96% occur a single time. About 2.3% of the sample is in the top ten clones. Sample: CD8+ T cells from peripheral blood mononuclear cells, taken after pregnancy. These receptors all come from a female donor with multiple sclerosis, enrolled in a pregnancy study.

The V gene is TRBV9, the J gene TRBJ2-3; D is unresolved. V was clipped by 0 bases and J by 1 base, with 3 bases between them. CDR1 SGDLS and CDR2 YYNGEE come from the germline V gene. The CDR3 spans 13 residues. DNA of the CDR3: TGTGCCAGCAGCGTAGCCGGCACAGATACGCAGTATTTT. This codes for CASSVAGTDTQYF.

V usage is TRBV2 and J usage is TRBJ2-1, with 9 bases fitting TRBD2. CDR1 SNHLY and CDR2 FYNNEI come from the germline V gene. With 3 bases clipped from V and 2 bases from J, the junction kept 11 bases outside the gene matches. The CDR3 consists of 18 residues. The CDR3 nucleotides are TGTGCCAGCAGTGATGATAGCGGGAGCACTCGCGCCTACAATGAGCAGTTCTTC. Encoded protein: CASSDDSGSTRAYNEQFF.

This rearrangement joins TRBV5-1 to TRBJ2-7, with D unresolved. The CDR3 consists of 16 residues. V lost 2 bases and J 2 bases, leaving 17 bases between the germline ends. Germline CDR1 and CDR2: SGHRS and YFSETQ. Here the CDR3 reads CASSFIGSTFTYEQYF. CDR3 DNA: TGCGCCAGCAGCTTTATCGGGTCAACATTTACCTACGAGCAGTACTTC.

The rearrangement uses TRBV4-2 and TRBJ2-7; 9 nucleotides line up with TRBD2. Trimming cost V 3 bases and J 3 bases; bases outside gene matches: 6. The CDR3 loop spans 15 amino acids. CDR1 LGHNA and CDR2 YNFKEQ come from the germline V gene. The CDR3, as DNA: TGTGCCAGCAGCCAGGTAGCGGGAGAGCTCTACGAGCAGTACTTC. Protein product: CASSQVAGELYEQYF.

The chain combines TRBV2 with TRBJ2-1, with 11 nucleotides matching TRBD1. Germline V gives CDR1 SNHLY, CDR2 FYNNEI. This CDR3 region has 14 residues. The junction had 6 bases not matched to a gene; V was cut back by 7 bases and J by 7 bases. DNA of the CDR3: TGTGCCAGCACCGGGACAGGGGGATTGAATGAGCAGTTCTTC. It is translated as CASTGTGGLNEQFF.

The V gene is TRBV28, the J gene TRBJ1-5; TRBD1 matches at 9 bases. Losses at the gene ends were 2 bases for V and 1 base for J; bases not matched to a gene: 6. Germline V gene data show CDR1 as MDHEN and CDR2 as SYDVKM. The CDR3 contains 17 residues. Written as DNA, the CDR3 is TGTGCCAGCAGTTTACAAACAGGGGGCTTGAGCAATCAGCCCCAGCATTTT. Translated, it gives CASSLQTGGLSNQPQHF.

This chain joins TRBV9 and TRBJ2-3; D might be TRBD1 (5 bases). V dropped 4 bases and J dropped 3 bases, with 12 bases sitting between them. The germline gives CDR1 SGDLS, CDR2 YYNGEE. The CDR3 totals 14 residues. The CDR3 DNA reads as TGTGCCAGCAGCTCCTTTGCAGGGACAGATACGCAGTATTTT. This codes for CASSSFAGTDTQYF.

This clone has just one count. The chain employs TRBV6-5 and TRBJ2-7, with 10 bases that match TRBD2. The V gene's germline CDR1 is MNHEY and CDR2 SVGAGI. V was clipped by 6 bases and J by 2 bases; unmatched bases: 4. The CDR3 has 14 residues. The CDR3 DNA reads TGTGCCAGCAGCACTCTAGCGGGAGCCTACGAGCAGTACTTC. Amino acids: CASSTLAGAYEQYF.

The rearrangement links TRBV7-2 to TRBJ1-1; D is uncertain. The CDR3 is 15 residues long. CDR1 SGHTA and CDR2 FQGNSA come from the germline V gene. V lost 1 base to trimming and J lost 1 base, with 10 bases between them. The CDR3 here is CASSLVAERNTEAFF. CDR3 DNA: TGTGCCAGCAGCTTAGTGGCAGAAAGGAACACTGAAGCTTTCTTT.

This sequence joins TRBV4-2 and TRBJ2-3; TRBD1 aligns across 9 bases. V gave up 5 bases and J gave up 5 bases; unmatched junction bases: 5. The CDR3 covers 14 residues. Looked up from germline, CDR1 is LGHNA and CDR2 is YNFKEQ. This chain's CDR3 is CASSDRGLGDTQYF. The CDR3 DNA reads TGTGCCAGCAGCGACAGGGGGTTGGGAGATACGCAGTATTTT.

V and J are TRBV9 and TRBJ2-7; 8 bases map to TRBD1. CDR1 is SGDLS, CDR2 YYNGEE, per germline. V lost 0 bases to trimming and J lost 5 bases; unmatched junction nucleotides: 4. CDR3 length: 14 amino acids. The CDR3 DNA reads TGTGCCAGCAGCGTAGGCCCAGGGGGCGACGAGCAGTACTTC. This sequence encodes CASSVGPGGDEQYF.

CDR3 in DNA: TGTGCCAGCAGGAGAGACAGGAGATATCAGGATACGCAGTATTTT. Translation gives CASRRDRRYQDTQYF. This chain joins TRBV11-2 and TRBJ2-3, with D maybe TRBD1 (6 bases). Trimming cost V 6 bases and J 6 bases, with 19 bases left between them. CDR1 is SGHAT and CDR2 is FQNNGV in the germline V gene. The CDR3 runs to 15 residues.

The J gene is TRBJ2-7, the V gene TRBV10-3; D ambiguous. The germline gives CDR1 ENHRY, CDR2 SYGVKD. The CDR3 totals 12 residues. V lost 8 bases and J lost 3, with 11 bases in between. The CDR3: CAIASELYEQYF. CDR3 nucleotide sequence: TGTGCCATCGCGAGCGAACTCTACGAGCAGTACTTC.

Notes on this clone: One end of the junction varies from germline; a read error may be responsible. The V and J genes are TRBV13 and TRBJ2-3; TRBD1 matches at 10 bases. This CDR3 contains 18 residues. Looked up from germline, CDR1 is PRHDT and CDR2 is FYEKMQ (reference sequence). This CDR3 is CASSLEGQGIGYTVTQYF. Written as DNA, the CDR3 is TGTGCCAGCAGCTTAGAGGGACAGGGGATTGGGTACACAGTTACGCAGTATTTT.

As concerns this clone: This CDR3 is also generated by other DNA sequences in the sample. J is TRBJ2-2 and V is TRBV13; D gene uncertain. V lost 2 bases, J lost 4 bases, and 5 bases lay in between. The length of the CDR3 is 13 residues. Germline values: CDR1 PRHDT, CDR2 FYEKMQ (reference sequence). The CDR3 nucleotides are TGTGCCAGCAGCTTACGAGGCACCGGGGAGCTGTTTTTT. This sequence encodes CASSLRGTGELFF.

The CDR3 reads CASSRTGMRNEKLFF. The DNA of the CDR3 is TGTGCCAGCAGTCGTACAGGGATGCGGAATGAAAAACTGTTTTTT. This chain connects TRBV28 to TRBJ1-4; perhaps TRBD1 as D (6 bases). Trimming shortened V by 5 bases and J by 5 bases, and 15 bases separated the two germline ends. Germline CDR1 reads MDHEN; CDR2 reads SYDVKM. This CDR3 has 15 residues. The full variable domain, in which reference TRBV28 and TRBJ1-4 provide the parts outside the CDR3, is DVKVTQSSRYLVKRTGEKVFLECVQDMDHENMFWYRQDPGLGLRLIYFSYDVKMKEKGDIPEGYSVSREKKERFSLILESASTNQTSMYLCASSRTGMRNEKLFFGSGTQLSVL.

The chain couples TRBV5-5 to TRBJ2-7; TRBD2 agrees at 10 bases. Germline CDR1 is SGHKS and CDR2 is YYEKEE (reference sequence). The CDR3 contains 14 residues. J gave up 6 bases and V 4 bases, and 7 bases lay outside the gene matches. The CDR3 sequence: CASSEAGGPSEQYF. The CDR3 DNA reads as TGTGCCAGCAGCGAAGCGGGAGGGCCCTCCGAGCAGTACTTC.

The V gene is TRBV27, the J gene TRBJ2-6; D possibly corresponds to TRBD1 (6 bases). Trimming took off 4 bases at V and 4 bases at J, with 26 bases between the two ends. This CDR3 is built from 20 residues. In germline, CDR1 is MNHEY, CDR2 SMNVEV (reference sequence). CDR3 in amino acids: CASSSLLQVYEGEGANVLTF. As DNA, the CDR3 is TGTGCCAGCAGTTCGTTATTACAGGTGTACGAGGGGGAAGGGGCCAACGTCCTGACTTTC.

This clone has only one observation. This chain uses TRBV4-3 with TRBJ2-1; 7 nucleotides align to TRBD1. V lost 2 bases, J lost 7 bases, and 8 bases stayed unmatched. CDR1 is LGHNA, CDR2 YSLEER, per germline. The CDR3 totals 15 residues. The CDR3 region has the DNA TGCGCCAGCAGCCAATATTACAGGGGTCAAAATGAGCAGTTCTTC. Translated, it gives CASSQYYRGQNEQFF.

The chain links TRBV28 to TRBJ2-7; tentatively, D is TRBD2 (5 bases). Germline CDR1 MDHEN, CDR2 SYDVKM. The CDR3 length is 10 residues. V was trimmed by 8 bases and J by 6 bases, leaving 8 bases between them. CDR3 coding DNA: TGTGCCAGCGGACTGGTCGAGCAGTACTTC. It translates to CASGLVEQYF.

J is TRBJ2-7 and V is TRBV11-1, with D tentatively TRBD1 (5 bases). V lost 1 base and J lost 6, with 7 bases in between. Germline-derived CDR1 and CDR2 are SGHAT and FQDESV (reference sequence). This CDR3 has 12 amino acids. DNA of the CDR3: TGTGCCAGCAGCTTAGGACAGCTCGAGCAGTACTTC. Translating gives CASSLGQLEQYF.